These T cell receptor beta chains were read from a single sample in a study of long-term antiretroviral therapy in people with HIV. The method was immunoSEQ multiplex PCR; TCRdb's version includes in-frame clones alone and lacks a portion of them. In the table there are 20,000 to 30,000 clones, roughly 87% of which are singletons. The specimen comprised unsorted PBMCs, sampled 1.8 years before starting antiretroviral therapy. The receptors were gathered from a man between 50 and 59 years old with HIV. The conserved cysteine and the conserved F or W are not part of the CDR3 here. Only some rows state a clone size, as once, few, many or a class for expanded clones.

v_gene	j_gene	abundance	CDR3aa
TRBV19	TRBJ2-3	.	ASQQDRVRDTQY
TRBV6-6	TRBJ1-2	.	ANSYISNYGYT
TRBV2	TRBJ2-5	.	ASSWTGNQETQY
TRBV5-6	TRBJ1-1	few	ASSLRGHGTEAF
TRBV6-4	TRBJ1-6	few	ASRSPVDRYNSPLH
TRBV5-1	TRBJ2-1	.	ASSLFPSGFDNEQF
TRBV7-8	TRBJ1-4	.	ASSSWDRATNEKLF
TRBV4-3	TRBJ1-1	.	ASSLGENTEAF
TRBV30	TRBJ2-3	.	AWSTGLSTDTQY
TRBV7-2	TRBJ2-2	once	ASSLASSFDGELF
TRBV7-9	TRBJ1-1	.	ASSSPSGTRGTEAF
TRBV10-3	TRBJ1-2	.	AIKAEPNYGYT
TRBV2	TRBJ1-1	few	ASSVGRLNTEAF
TRBV28	TRBJ1-6	once	ASSLRGQGGNSPLH
TRBV2	TRBJ2-3	.	ASSEALARNADTQY
TRBV9	TRBJ2-1	.	ASSENPPNEQF
TRBV25-1	TRBJ1-2	once	ASSEIKGLGEYGYT
TRBV10-1	TRBJ2-7	few	ASSDSGTLGYEQY
TRBV6-1	TRBJ2-7	.	ASRGGRDEQY
TRBV2	TRBJ2-2	few	ASSDSGPGELF
TRBV6-1	TRBJ2-7	.	ASSEVSGVPYEQY
TRBV2	TRBJ2-7	.	ASRSGLAGGIRVQY
TRBV28	TRBJ1-1	few	ASSLFPARNTEAF